These T cell receptor beta chains were read from a single sample in a study of identical twins. One entry per CDR3 protein results from TCRdb running MiXCR on the 5' RACE reads. The table has about 1.7 million distinct CDR3 sequences, 32% seen once. The sample consisted of cord blood. All receptors come from a newborn girl in good health. Each CDR3 is given with its conserved first and last residue.

j_call v_call cdr3_aa
TRBJ1-1 TRBV12-3/TRBV12-4 CPSRETGRTEAFF
TRBJ2-3 TRBV9 CASSVLVGADTQYF
TRBJ2-3 TRBV2 CASSDTGGLDTQYF
TRBJ2-5 TRBV29-1 CSARMGETQYF
TRBJ1-1 TRBV4-2 CASSQDSPLVLNTEAFF
TRBJ2-1 TRBV9 CASSFDREQFF
TRBJ2-3 TRBV5-1 CAILLGRPSTDTQYF
TRBJ1-5 TRBV28 CASSFPPQGRYSNQPQHF
NA TRBV28 CASSLEGLAVSYEQFF
TRBJ2-7 TRBV2 CASRVGTSGYEQYF
TRBJ2-7 TRBV13 CASSSARTAYEQYF
TRBJ1-5 TRBV6-1 CASSERGAGGQPQHF
TRBJ2-1 TRBV20-1 CSASPGTRGYNEQFF
TRBJ2-3 TRBV5-1 CASGKARPTDTQYF
TRBJ2-3 TRBV6-6 CATQRLAANTDTQYF
TRBJ2-1 TRBV12-3/TRBV12-4 CASSLGDGAYNEQFF
TRBJ2-3 TRBV7-9 CASSWTSAFTDTQYF
TRBJ2-3 TRBV9 CASSVGGYPTDTQYF
TRBJ1-2 TRBV5-1 CASSAAQGAGYTF
TRBJ1-2 TRBV12-3/TRBV12-4 CASSFRWYYGYTF
TRBJ2-7 TRBV7-2 CASSSGMSSYEQYF
TRBJ2-7 TRBV28 CASSPPGYLTYEQYF
TRBJ2-1 TRBV6-1 CASGVTYNEQFF
TRBJ1-6 TRBV20-1 CSAHGRRDNSPLHF
TRBJ1-2 TRBV4-1 CASSQEKNRDYGYTF
TRBJ2-5 TRBV24-1 CATSPVNLVGETQYF
TRBJ1-6 TRBV7-2 CASSFQGDSPLHF
NA TRBV20-1 CSARLGLAGGDEQYF